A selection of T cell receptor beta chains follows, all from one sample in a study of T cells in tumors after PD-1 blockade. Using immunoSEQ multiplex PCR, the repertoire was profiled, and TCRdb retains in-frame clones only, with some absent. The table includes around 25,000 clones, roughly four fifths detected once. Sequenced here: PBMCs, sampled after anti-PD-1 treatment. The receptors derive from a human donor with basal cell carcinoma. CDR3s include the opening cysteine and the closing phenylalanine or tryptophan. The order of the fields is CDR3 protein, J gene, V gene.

cdr3_aa: CASSFSGPGQGGNTEAFF; j_call: TRBJ1-1; v_call: TRBV7-3
cdr3_aa: CASSLLDGTRETQYF; j_call: TRBJ2-5; v_call: TRBV5-1
cdr3_aa: CASSLEGRRGVYGYTF; j_call: TRBJ1-2; v_call: TRBV11-3
cdr3_aa: CASSPGQNTEAFF; j_call: TRBJ1-1; v_call: TRBV18
cdr3_aa: CASRTVNSPLHF; j_call: TRBJ1-6; v_call: TRBV19
cdr3_aa: CASSLTPFGGTDTQYF; j_call: TRBJ2-3; v_call: TRBV7-3
cdr3_aa: CAWSVGATAGGYTF; j_call: TRBJ1-2; v_call: TRBV30
cdr3_aa: CASSELRKSYNSPLHF; j_call: TRBJ1-6; v_call: TRBV2
cdr3_aa: CASSLRGDEQYF; j_call: TRBJ2-7; v_call: TRBV27
cdr3_aa: CATSFDGQGYGEKLFF; j_call: TRBJ1-4; v_call: TRBV10-3
cdr3_aa: CAWSGGRLDYNSPLHF; j_call: TRBJ1-6; v_call: TRBV30
cdr3_aa: CASSQAMTVSYEQYF; j_call: TRBJ2-7; v_call: TRBV4-1
cdr3_aa: CASSLPGQGAEAFF; j_call: TRBJ1-1; v_call: TRBV5-1
cdr3_aa: CASSLEGWRGGLETQYF; j_call: TRBJ2-5; v_call: TRBV7-2
cdr3_aa: CASSLQGLNYGYTF; j_call: TRBJ1-2; v_call: TRBV19
cdr3_aa: CASSATGSTEAFF; j_call: TRBJ1-1; v_call: TRBV7-6
cdr3_aa: CASSLGGFGQPQHF; j_call: TRBJ1-5; v_call: TRBV7-2
cdr3_aa: CAWSQQLGAPLHF; j_call: TRBJ1-6; v_call: TRBV30
cdr3_aa: CASSPDRGTSPLHF; j_call: TRBJ1-6; v_call: TRBV18
cdr3_aa: CSAGTGGYNEQFF; j_call: TRBJ2-1; v_call: TRBV29-1
cdr3_aa: CASSPPQPAKNIQYF; j_call: TRBJ2-4; v_call: TRBV18
cdr3_aa: CASSPVETQSSYNEQFF; j_call: TRBJ2-1; v_call: TRBV18
cdr3_aa: CASSISGELFF; j_call: TRBJ2-2; v_call: TRBV19
cdr3_aa: CASSVDPRSDTGELFF; j_call: TRBJ2-2; v_call: TRBV9
cdr3_aa: CASSLAGWGVANYGYTF; j_call: TRBJ1-2; v_call: TRBV5-1
cdr3_aa: CATSTDSPSTDTQYF; j_call: TRBJ2-3; v_call: TRBV15
cdr3_aa: CASSPGIGPGSYGYTF; j_call: TRBJ1-2; v_call: TRBV3-1/TRBV3-2
cdr3_aa: CASSVAPENTEAFF; j_call: TRBJ1-1; v_call: TRBV9
cdr3_aa: CASSESLRSSGGYEQYF; j_call: TRBJ2-7; v_call: TRBV2
cdr3_aa: CASSPYSGTEAFF; j_call: TRBJ1-1; v_call: TRBV7-3
cdr3_aa: CASRAGQVTSEAFF; j_call: TRBJ1-1; v_call: TRBV10-3
cdr3_aa: CASSPPPGRRTQYF; j_call: TRBJ2-5; v_call: TRBV18
cdr3_aa: CASSFSLQGQASVKANVLTF; j_call: TRBJ2-6; v_call: TRBV5-1
cdr3_aa: CAIGRTGGSGNTIYF; j_call: TRBJ1-3; v_call: TRBV10-3
cdr3_aa: CASSVGLGGGYTF; j_call: TRBJ1-2; v_call: TRBV9
cdr3_aa: CASSPTTIGNYGYTF; j_call: TRBJ1-2; v_call: TRBV18
cdr3_aa: CASSRYGNTEAFF; j_call: TRBJ1-1; v_call: TRBV12-3/TRBV12-4
cdr3_aa: CASNKGGVEAFF; j_call: TRBJ1-1; v_call: TRBV7-9
cdr3_aa: CASSQPRGQGGSGANVLTF; j_call: TRBJ2-6; v_call: TRBV14
cdr3_aa: CASSLDLGMNTEAFF; j_call: TRBJ1-1; v_call: TRBV5-1
cdr3_aa: CASSPDGTVSSGNTIYF; j_call: TRBJ1-3; v_call: TRBV18
cdr3_aa: CASSARTSGGDTQYF; j_call: TRBJ2-3; v_call: TRBV9
cdr3_aa: CASSLFASGRIQETQYF; j_call: TRBJ2-5; v_call: TRBV5-1
cdr3_aa: CASSHQFGGMDLSPLHF; j_call: TRBJ1-6; v_call: TRBV3-1/TRBV3-2
cdr3_aa: CASSLGGSGANVLTF; j_call: TRBJ2-6; v_call: TRBV7-2
cdr3_aa: CASSSRQNTEAFF; j_call: TRBJ1-1; v_call: TRBV9
cdr3_aa: CATSRDWDRTNYGYTF; j_call: TRBJ1-2; v_call: TRBV15
cdr3_aa: CASTSGQGWGYGYTF; j_call: TRBJ1-2; v_call: TRBV6-5
cdr3_aa: CASSSRPAFNEKLFF; j_call: TRBJ1-4; v_call: TRBV27
cdr3_aa: CASSLATGVNEKLFF; j_call: TRBJ1-4; v_call: TRBV7-8
cdr3_aa: CASSVAGGGYTF; j_call: TRBJ1-2; v_call: TRBV9
cdr3_aa: CASSLVQETQYF; j_call: TRBJ2-5; v_call: TRBV7-9
cdr3_aa: CASSLIADQPQHF; j_call: TRBJ1-5; v_call: TRBV27
cdr3_aa: CASTSTGTTDTQYF; j_call: TRBJ2-3; v_call: TRBV5-1
cdr3_aa: CASSPVKQGVYEQYF; j_call: TRBJ2-7; v_call: TRBV5-1
cdr3_aa: CASSQYSGTVSYNEQFF; j_call: TRBJ2-1; v_call: TRBV3-1/TRBV3-2